What follows are 5 T cell receptor beta chains derived from one specimen sequenced in a study of control samples from healthy donors and cancer patients. Data came from immunoSEQ multiplex PCR; TCRdb stores just in-frame clones and leaves some out. The sample contains around 94,000 clones, over 75% of which appear only once. The specimen was blood. The receptors were gathered from a woman aged 18-29 years in good health.

V and J are TRBV6-4 and TRBJ1-2, with D tentatively TRBD1 (6 bases). Germline V lookup: CDR1 MRHNA, CDR2 SNTAGT. The V end was cut by 2 bases, the J end by 8 bases, with 15 bases between. The CDR3 covers 14 residues. The CDR3 nucleotides are TGTGCCAGCAGTGACGGGAGGGCAGGGGACGGCTACACCTTC. This translates into CASSDGRAGDGYTF.

The chain combines TRBV5-1 with TRBJ1-1; 9 nucleotides line up with TRBD1. The ends lost 3 bases at V and 5 bases at J; junction bases unmatched: 8. Germline values: CDR1 SGHRS, CDR2 YFSETQ. The CDR3 is 15 amino acids. The CDR3 nucleotides read TGCGCCAGCAGCTGGGGGTGGACAGGGGAAACTGAAGCTTTCTTT. Translation gives CASSWGWTGETEAFF.

V is TRBV19 and J is TRBJ1-4; D is unclear. CDR1 and CDR2 from the germline V gene are LNHDA and SQIVND (reference sequence). The CDR3 is 14 residues long. V was trimmed by 5 bases and J by 2 bases, leaving 9 bases between them. The DNA of the CDR3 is TGTGCCAGTAGTGTCCTTACGACTAATGAAAAACTGTTTTTT. Translation: CASSVLTTNEKLFF.

V usage is TRBV25-1 and J usage is TRBJ1-6; the D gene is possibly TRBD1 (5 bases). The CDR3 sequence is 15 residues long. V lost 3 bases to trimming and J lost 7 bases, with 13 bases between them. In germline, CDR1 is MGHDK, CDR2 SYGVNS. The CDR3 DNA follows: TGTGCCAGCAGTGATGGCGGGGCGCCCAATTCACCCCTCCACTTT. Translated, it gives CASSDGGAPNSPLHF. Complete variable domain (other parts from reference TRBV25-1 and TRBJ1-6): EADIYQTPRYLVIGTGKKITLECSQTMGHDKMYWYQQDPGMELHLIHYSYGVNSTEKGDLSSESTVSRIRTEHFPLTLESARPSHTSQYLCASSDGGAPNSPLHFGNGTRLTVT.

The V and J genes are TRBV5-6 and TRBJ2-1; TRBD1 matches 8 bases. Germline-derived CDR1 and CDR2 are SGHDT and YYEEEE. The V gene end was trimmed by 4 bases and the J gene end by 2 bases; junction bases not matched to a gene: 5. The CDR3 is 15 residues long. Here the CDR3 reads CASSRGQGAYNEQFF. The CDR3 bases are TGTGCCAGCAGCCGCGGACAGGGCGCCTACAATGAGCAGTTCTTC.